Each of the 20 T cell receptor beta chains below was sequenced from the same sample in a study of liver allograft versus peripheral blood T cells. Overall study context: Within transplanted livers, the T cell receptor repertoires were examined and compared against the repertoires present in the peripheral blood of liver transplant recipients.

TCRdb redid the calling of the reads with MiXCR, one entry per CDR3 protein. This table has approximately 12,000 distinct CDR3 sequences, about 23% appearing once. Source of these receptors: a human patient who had a liver transplant. Some of the T cells might come from the graft donor.

Judged by abundance, this clonotype is medium-sized. The V gene is TRBV19, the J gene TRBJ1-2, with a possible D match to TRBD1 (6 bases). From germline, CDR1 is LNHDA and CDR2 SQIVND (reference sequence). Deletions cut 10 bases from V and 8 bases from J, with 26 bases between. CDR3 length: 15 amino acids. CDR3 DNA: TGTGCCACCAAAGGGGGACTCTGGGGCACCGTGGGCTACACCTTC. Its translation is CATKGGLWGTVGYTF. Using reference TRBV19 and TRBJ1-2 for the parts outside the CDR3, the full variable domain is DGGITQSPKYLFRKEGQNVTLSCEQNLNHDAMYWYRQDPGQGLRLIYYSQIVNDFQKGDIAEGYSVSREKKESFPLTVTSAQKNPTAFYLCATKGGLWGTVGYTFGSGTRLTVV.

This clonotype was seen a few times. The V and J genes are TRBV5-5 and TRBJ2-5; 8 positions match TRBD1. Germline CDR1 is SGHKS and CDR2 is YYEKEE (reference sequence). The CDR3 totals 16 residues. With V trimmed by 3 bases and J by 0 bases, 7 bases remained unmatched. The DNA for the CDR3 is TGTGCCAGCAGCTCTGGGACAGGTCTGTACCAAGAGACCCAGTACTTC. It specifies CASSSGTGLYQETQYF.

This rearrangement joins TRBV27 to TRBJ2-7; 8 bases line up with TRBD2. Losses at the gene ends were 6 bases for V and 2 bases for J; bases not matched to a gene: 9. This CDR3 is 15 amino acids long. Germline V lookup: CDR1 MNHEY, CDR2 SMNVEV (reference sequence). CDR3 nucleotides: TGTGCCAGCAGCCGAAGCGGGAGTCTCACCTACGAGCAGTACTTC. Its translation is CASSRSGSLTYEQYF.

This clonotype qualifies as medium-sized. The gene calls are TRBV18 and TRBJ2-6; 9 nucleotides align to TRBD2. This CDR3 is built from 17 residues. Germline V gene sequence: CDR1 KGHSH, CDR2 LQKENI. V lost 1 base to trimming and J lost 4 bases; unmatched junction nucleotides: 5. This CDR3 is CASSPRLAGKGANVLTF. DNA of the CDR3: TGTGCCAGCTCACCACGGCTAGCGGGAAAAGGGGCCAACGTCCTGACTTTC.

The V gene is TRBV14, the J gene TRBJ2-7; tentatively, D is TRBD1 or TRBD2 (5 bases each). CDR3 length equals 16 residues. Between the trimmed V and J ends, which lost 1 base and 1 base, there was a span of 14 bases. CDR1 is SGHDN, CDR2 FVKESK, per germline. The CDR3: CASSQAIWGSSYEQYF. CDR3 nucleotide sequence: TGTGCCAGCAGCCAAGCCATCTGGGGGTCTTCCTACGAGCAGTACTTC.

The V gene is TRBV5-6, the J gene TRBJ1-3; D unresolved. The CDR3 runs to 13 residues. Germline V gene sequence: CDR1 SGHDT, CDR2 YYEEEE. Trimming took off 3 bases at V and 4 bases at J, with 8 bases between the two ends. The CDR3 bases are TGTGCCAGCAGCTCTCGACCGGGAAACACCATATATTTT. Its protein product is CASSSRPGNTIYF.

The gene calls are TRBV28 and TRBJ2-1; 8 bases are shared with TRBD2. The ends lost 0 bases at V and 0 bases at J; junction bases unmatched: 13. The CDR3 loop spans 20 amino acids. Per the germline V gene, CDR1 is MDHEN and CDR2 is SYDVKM. The CDR3 sequence: CASSLWTRGGGPGSYNEQFF. The CDR3 region has the DNA TGTGCCAGCAGTTTATGGACGCGTGGCGGGGGGCCCGGCTCCTACAATGAGCAGTTCTTC. Variable domain in full (rest from reference TRBV28 and TRBJ2-1): DVKVTQSSRYLVKRTGEKVFLECVQDMDHENMFWYRQDPGLGLRLIYFSYDVKMKEKGDIPEGYSVSREKKERFSLILESASTNQTSMYLCASSLWTRGGGPGSYNEQFFGPGTRLTVL.

The chain carries TRBV20-1 and TRBJ1-6; D is unclear. Trimming took 0 bases from V and 7 from J, leaving 10 bases between them. The CDR3 length is 14 residues. CDR1 DFQATT and CDR2 SNEGSKA come from the germline V gene (reference sequence). The CDR3 reads CSAREGYSNSPLHF. The DNA of the CDR3 is TGCAGTGCTAGAGAGGGGTACAGCAATTCACCCCTCCACTTT.

The chain couples TRBV27 to TRBJ2-5; D gene uncertain. The germline V gene encodes CDR1 MNHEY and CDR2 SMNVEV (reference sequence). Trimming left V 2 bases short and J 1 base short, with 5 bases between. The CDR3 loop spans 13 amino acids. The chain's CDR3 is CASSLRRQETQYF. In DNA form, the CDR3 reads TGTGCCAGCAGTTTACGGCGCCAAGAGACCCAGTACTTC.

This clonotype has only a few counts. This chain connects TRBV19 to TRBJ1-5, with D uncertain. V lost 2 bases and J lost 2, with 10 bases in between. The CDR3 has 15 residues. The germline V gene has CDR1 LNHDA and CDR2 SQIVND (reference sequence). The CDR3 DNA is TGTGCCAGTAGTATACGCGGTTGGGGCAATCAGCCCCAGCATTTT. Translation gives CASSIRGWGNQPQHF. Looking up the rest from reference TRBV19 and TRBJ1-5 gives the full variable domain: DGGITQSPKYLFRKEGQNVTLSCEQNLNHDAMYWYRQDPGQGLRLIYYSQIVNDFQKGDIAEGYSVSREKKESFPLTVTSAQKNPTAFYLCASSIRGWGNQPQHFGDGTRLSIL.

Worth noting for this clonotype: A much larger clone sits a single nucleotide away, making a read error possible. This chain links TRBV7-2 with TRBJ1-5; D not certain. The CDR3 is 15 amino acids. Germline V gives CDR1 SGHTA, CDR2 FQGNSA. The CDR3, as DNA: TGTGCCAGCGGCTTAGTCGGGCATTTCAATCAGCCCCAGCATTTT. It specifies CASGLVGHFNQPQHF.

This clonotype is deemed medium-sized. The rearrangement links TRBV18 to TRBJ2-7; perhaps D is TRBD1 or TRBD2 (6 bases each). Deletions cut 1 base from V and 7 bases from J, with 20 bases between. The germline V gene encodes CDR1 KGHSH and CDR2 LQKENI. The CDR3 loop spans 16 amino acids. The CDR3 nucleotides are TGTGCCAGCTCACCACATGTTGGGGGGCCCGTGGGAGAGCAGTACTTC. Translated, it gives CASSPHVGGPVGEQYF.

CDR3 sequence (DNA): TGTGCCAGCAGCCCGAGGGGGGGAGATAATTCACCCCTCCACTTT. Protein product: CASSPRGGDNSPLHF. The V gene is TRBV5-4, the J gene TRBJ1-6; D may be TRBD1 (6 bases). The V gene's germline CDR1 is SGHNT and CDR2 YYREEE (reference sequence). The CDR3 is 15 residues long. V was trimmed by 4 bases and J by 5 bases, leaving 13 bases between them.

The DNA of the CDR3 is TGTGCCTCCCGGACATCGCCGGTCACTGAAGCTTTCTTT. It is translated as CASRTSPVTEAFF. This rearrangement joins TRBV19 to TRBJ1-1, with a weak D call TRBD1 (5 bases). The CDR3 has 13 amino acids. In germline, CDR1 is LNHDA, CDR2 SQIVND (reference sequence). V was cut by 11 bases and J by 4 bases, with 17 bases left in between.

This clonotype was seen a few times. In nucleotides, the CDR3 is TGCGCCAGCAGCTTGGGACAGGGTCTTGGCTACACCTTC. Translation gives CASSLGQGLGYTF. J is TRBJ1-2 and V is TRBV5-1; 7 bases agree with TRBD1. CDR1 is SGHRS, CDR2 YFSETQ, per germline. V lost 0 bases and J lost 7; bases outside the gene matches: 3. The CDR3 spans 13 residues.

Of note for this clonotype: A clone one base away is much larger, so this may be a read error. The chain couples TRBV6-5 to TRBJ2-7; either TRBD1 or TRBD2 may supply D (5 bases each). The J call may be wrong; the DNA end is better matched by TRBJ2-1. In germline, CDR1 is MNHEY, CDR2 SVGAGI. The CDR3 spans 13 residues. The CDR3 reads CASGTTLVSEQFF. CDR3 in DNA: TGTGCCAGCGGGACCACACTTGTCAGTGAGCAGTTCTTC.

This clonotype occurred a few times. The rearrangement links TRBV20-1 to TRBJ2-1; TRBD2 matches at 7 bases. The CDR3 runs 14 residues. J gave up 4 bases and V 1 base, and 4 bases lay outside the gene matches. CDR1 and CDR2 (germline): DFQATT, SNEGSKA (reference sequence). The CDR3 DNA is TGCAGTGCTAGAGCGTTGGGACTATACAATGAGCAGTTCTTC. Amino acid sequence: CSARALGLYNEQFF.

The chain recombines TRBV6-1 with TRBJ1-5; the D is unclear. The CDR3 spans 14 residues. V was clipped by 0 bases and J by 5 bases, with 8 bases between them. Germline assignment: CDR1 MNHNS and CDR2 SASEGT. The chain's CDR3 is CASSEALQDQPQHF. For the CDR3, the DNA is TGTGCCAGCAGTGAAGCGCTTCAAGATCAGCCCCAGCATTTT.

By share of the sample, this clonotype is medium-sized. The chain employs TRBV5-4 and TRBJ1-6; unclear D gene. V gave up 1 base and J gave up 0 bases, with 11 bases separating them. Germline V lookup: CDR1 SGHNT, CDR2 YYREEE (reference sequence). The length of the CDR3 is 17 residues. CDR3 sequence: CASSLRPGGSYNSPLHF. In DNA, the CDR3 is TGTGCCAGCAGCTTGAGGCCGGGAGGCTCCTATAATTCACCCCTCCACTTT.

By sample fraction, this clonotype is medium-sized (0.01 to 0.1%). The gene calls are TRBV19 and TRBJ2-2; 8 bases align to TRBD2. CDR1 and CDR2 (germline): LNHDA, SQIVND (reference sequence). This CDR3 spans 17 amino acids. V was pared by 6 bases and J by 3 bases, with 12 bases of the junction left unmatched. For the CDR3, the DNA is TGTGCCAGTAGAGGGGACCCACGACTAGCGTACACCGGGGAGCTGTTTTTT. Its translation is CASRGDPRLAYTGELFF.